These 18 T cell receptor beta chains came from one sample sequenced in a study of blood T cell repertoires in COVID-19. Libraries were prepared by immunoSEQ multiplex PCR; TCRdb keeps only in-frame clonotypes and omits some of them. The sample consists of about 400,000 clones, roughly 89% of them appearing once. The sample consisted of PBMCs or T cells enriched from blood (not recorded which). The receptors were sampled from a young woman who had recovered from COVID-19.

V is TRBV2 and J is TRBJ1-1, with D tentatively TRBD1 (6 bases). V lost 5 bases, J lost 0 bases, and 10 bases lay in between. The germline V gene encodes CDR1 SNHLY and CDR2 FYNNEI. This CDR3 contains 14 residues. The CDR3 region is CASSSGVLNTEAFF. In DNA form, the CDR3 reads TGTGCCAGCAGTTCAGGGGTACTGAACACTGAAGCTTTCTTT. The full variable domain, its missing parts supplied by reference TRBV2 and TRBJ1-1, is EPEVTQTPSHQVTQMGQEVILRCVPISNHLYFYWYRQILGQKVEFLVSFYNNEISEKSEIFDDQFSVERPDGSNFTLKIRSTKLEDSAMYFCASSSGVLNTEAFFGQGTRLTVV.

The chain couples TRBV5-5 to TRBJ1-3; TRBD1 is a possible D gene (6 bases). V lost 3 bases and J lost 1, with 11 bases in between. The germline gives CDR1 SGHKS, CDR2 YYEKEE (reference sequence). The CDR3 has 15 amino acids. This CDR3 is CASSYGQRSGNTIYF. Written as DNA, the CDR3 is TGTGCCAGCAGCTACGGACAGAGGTCTGGAAACACCATATATTTT.

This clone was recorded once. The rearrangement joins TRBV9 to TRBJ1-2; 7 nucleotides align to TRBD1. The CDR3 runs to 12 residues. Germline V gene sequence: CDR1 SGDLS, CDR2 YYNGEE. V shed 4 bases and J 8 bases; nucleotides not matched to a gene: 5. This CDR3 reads CASSLAGGGYTF. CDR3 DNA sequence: TGTGCCAGCAGCCTGGCAGGGGGAGGCTACACCTTC. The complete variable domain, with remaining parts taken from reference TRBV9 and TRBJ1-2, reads DSGVTQTPKHLITATGQRVTLRCSPRSGDLSVYWYQQSLDQGLQFLIQYYNGEERAKGNILERFSAQQFPDLHSELNLSSLELGDSALYFCASSLAGGGYTFGSGTRLTVV.

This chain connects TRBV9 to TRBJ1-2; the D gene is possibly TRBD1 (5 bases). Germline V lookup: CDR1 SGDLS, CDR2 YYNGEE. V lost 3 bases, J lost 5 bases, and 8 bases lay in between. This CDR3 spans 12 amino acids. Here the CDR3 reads CASSADRYGYTF. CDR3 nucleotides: TGTGCCAGCAGCGCCGACAGATATGGCTACACCTTC.

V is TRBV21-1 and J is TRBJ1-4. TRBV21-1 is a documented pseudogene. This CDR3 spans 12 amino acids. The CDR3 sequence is CASSNHREKLFF. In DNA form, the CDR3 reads TGTGCCAGCAGCAATCATAGAGAAAAACTGTTTTTT.

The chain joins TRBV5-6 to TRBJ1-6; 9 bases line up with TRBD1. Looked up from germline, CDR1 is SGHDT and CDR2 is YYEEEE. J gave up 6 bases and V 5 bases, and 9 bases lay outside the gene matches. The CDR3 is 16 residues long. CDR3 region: CASSYAGQGFNSPLHF. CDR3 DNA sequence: TGTGCCAGCAGTTACGCCGGACAGGGGTTTAATTCACCCCTCCACTTT.

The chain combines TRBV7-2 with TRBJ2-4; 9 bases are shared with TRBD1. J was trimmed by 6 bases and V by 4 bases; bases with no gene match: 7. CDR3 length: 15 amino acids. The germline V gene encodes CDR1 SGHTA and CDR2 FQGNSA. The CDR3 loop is CASSWGQGPRNIQYF. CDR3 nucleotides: TGTGCCAGCAGCTGGGGACAGGGCCCGAGAAACATTCAGTACTTC.

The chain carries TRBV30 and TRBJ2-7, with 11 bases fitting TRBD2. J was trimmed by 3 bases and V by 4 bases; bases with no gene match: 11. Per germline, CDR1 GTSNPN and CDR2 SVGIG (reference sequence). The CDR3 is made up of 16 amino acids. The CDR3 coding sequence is TGTGCCTGGAAAAAAGGACTAGCGGGTCCCTTCTACGAGCAGTACTTC. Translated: CAWKKGLAGPFYEQYF.

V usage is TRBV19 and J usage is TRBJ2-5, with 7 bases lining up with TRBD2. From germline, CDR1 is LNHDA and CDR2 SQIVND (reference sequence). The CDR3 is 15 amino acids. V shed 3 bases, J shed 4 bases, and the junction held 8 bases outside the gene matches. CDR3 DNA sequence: TGTGCCAGTAGTATCTCCTTTTGGGAGGGAGAGACCCAGTACTTC. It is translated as CASSISFWEGETQYF.

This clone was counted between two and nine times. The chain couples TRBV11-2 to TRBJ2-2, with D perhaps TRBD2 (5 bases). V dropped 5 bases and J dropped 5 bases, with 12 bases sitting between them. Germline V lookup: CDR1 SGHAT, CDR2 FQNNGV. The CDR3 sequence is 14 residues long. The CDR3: CASSRWGDTGELFF. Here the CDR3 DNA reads TGTGCCAGCAGCCGCTGGGGAGATACCGGGGAGCTGTTTTTT.

The CDR3 sequence is CASSFTAGLRQGEQYF. The CDR3 DNA sequence: TGTGCCAGCAGCTTTACTGCGGGACTGAGACAGGGCGAGCAGTACTTC. V usage is TRBV5-6 and J usage is TRBJ2-7, with a possible D match to TRBD1 (7 bases). The germline V gene has CDR1 SGHDT and CDR2 YYEEEE. The CDR3 runs 16 residues. V lost 2 bases and J 6 bases, leaving 21 bases between the germline ends. The full variable domain, in which reference TRBV5-6 and TRBJ2-7 provide the parts outside the CDR3, is DAGVTQSPTHLIKTRGQQVTLRCSPKSGHDTVSWYQQALGQGPQFIFQYYEEEERQRGNFPDRFSGHQFPNYSSELNVNALLLGDSALYLCASSFTAGLRQGEQYFGPGTRLTVT.

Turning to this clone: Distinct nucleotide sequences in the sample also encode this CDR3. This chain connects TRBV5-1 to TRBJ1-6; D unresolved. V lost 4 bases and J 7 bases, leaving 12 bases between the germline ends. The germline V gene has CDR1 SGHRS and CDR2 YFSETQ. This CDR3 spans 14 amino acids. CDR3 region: CASSTGDQNSPLHF. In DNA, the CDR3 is TGCGCCAGCAGCACCGGAGACCAGAATTCACCCCTCCACTTT.

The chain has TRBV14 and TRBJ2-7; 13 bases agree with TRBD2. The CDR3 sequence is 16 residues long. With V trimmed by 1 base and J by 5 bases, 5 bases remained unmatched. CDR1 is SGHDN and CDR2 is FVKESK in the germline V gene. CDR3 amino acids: CASSQVGLAGSNEQYF. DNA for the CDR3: TGTGCCAGCAGCCAAGTGGGACTAGCGGGGAGCAACGAGCAGTACTTC.

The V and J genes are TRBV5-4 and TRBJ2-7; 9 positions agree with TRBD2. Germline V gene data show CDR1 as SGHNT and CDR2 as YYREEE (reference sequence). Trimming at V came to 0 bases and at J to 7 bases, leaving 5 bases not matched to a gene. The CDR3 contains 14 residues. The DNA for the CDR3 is TGTGCCAGCAGCTTGGGCGGGAGGGCCAATGAGCAGTACTTC. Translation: CASSLGGRANEQYF.

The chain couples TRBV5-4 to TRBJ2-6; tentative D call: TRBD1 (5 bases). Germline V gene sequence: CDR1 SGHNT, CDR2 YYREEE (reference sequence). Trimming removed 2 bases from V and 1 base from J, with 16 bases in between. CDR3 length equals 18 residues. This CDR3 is CASSFRASSESGANVLTF. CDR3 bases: TGTGCCAGCAGCTTCAGGGCGTCCTCGGAGTCTGGGGCCAACGTCCTGACTTTC. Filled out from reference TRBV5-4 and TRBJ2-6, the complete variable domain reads ETGVTQSPTHLIKTRGQQVTLRCSSQSGHNTVSWYQQALGQGPQFIFQYYREEENGRGNFPPRFSGLQFPNYSSELNVNALELDDSALYLCASSFRASSESGANVLTFGAGSRLTVL.

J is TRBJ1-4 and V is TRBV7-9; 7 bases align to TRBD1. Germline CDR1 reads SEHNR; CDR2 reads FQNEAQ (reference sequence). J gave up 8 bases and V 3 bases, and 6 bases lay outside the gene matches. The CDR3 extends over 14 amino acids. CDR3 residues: CASSFPMDREKLFF. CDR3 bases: TGTGCCAGCAGCTTCCCCATGGACAGGGAAAAACTGTTTTTT.

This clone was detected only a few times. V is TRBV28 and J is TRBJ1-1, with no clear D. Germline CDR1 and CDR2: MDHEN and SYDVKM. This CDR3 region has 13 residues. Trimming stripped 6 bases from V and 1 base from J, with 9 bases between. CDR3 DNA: TGTGCCAGCAGGCCCCCGGGGAACACTGAAGCTTTCTTT. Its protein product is CASRPPGNTEAFF.

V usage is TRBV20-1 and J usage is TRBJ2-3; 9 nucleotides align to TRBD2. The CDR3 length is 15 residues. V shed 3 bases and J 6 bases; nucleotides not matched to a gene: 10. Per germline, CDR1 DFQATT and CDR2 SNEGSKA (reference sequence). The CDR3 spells CSASPLAGLGDTQYF. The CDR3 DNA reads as TGCAGTGCTAGTCCACTAGCGGGCCTTGGGGATACGCAGTATTTT.